The entry that follows covers one T cell receptor beta chain sequence. Its antigen is undetermined. This record comes from a study of T cell repertoires and HLA-DP antigens. Sequencing was performed with immunoSEQ multiplex PCR; in TCRdb, only in-frame clones are kept and a portion is missing. The data contain 75,000 to 90,000 clones, about 89% of them seen just once; the ten biggest clones take up around 1.7%. V gave up 5 bases and J gave up 2 bases, with 9 bases separating them. The CDR3 runs 13 residues. Germline V CDR1 and CDR2: LNHNV, YYDKDF (reference sequence). Sequenced material: CD4+ T cells from PBMCs. The sequence came from a middle-aged man in good health and CMV-seronegative. This chain joins TRBV15 and TRBJ1-1, with D possibly being TRBD1 (5 bases). CDR3 coding DNA: TGTGCCACCAGCCCTCGGGACAACACTGAAGCTTTCTTT. It codes for CATSPRDNTEAFF. Supplemented by reference TRBV15 and TRBJ1-1, the full variable domain reads DAMVIQNPRYQVTQFGKPVTLSCSQTLNHNVMYWYQQKSSQAPKLLFHYYDKDFNNEADTPDNFQSRRPNTSFCFLDIRSPGLGDTAMYLCATSPRDNTEAFFGQGTRLTVV.